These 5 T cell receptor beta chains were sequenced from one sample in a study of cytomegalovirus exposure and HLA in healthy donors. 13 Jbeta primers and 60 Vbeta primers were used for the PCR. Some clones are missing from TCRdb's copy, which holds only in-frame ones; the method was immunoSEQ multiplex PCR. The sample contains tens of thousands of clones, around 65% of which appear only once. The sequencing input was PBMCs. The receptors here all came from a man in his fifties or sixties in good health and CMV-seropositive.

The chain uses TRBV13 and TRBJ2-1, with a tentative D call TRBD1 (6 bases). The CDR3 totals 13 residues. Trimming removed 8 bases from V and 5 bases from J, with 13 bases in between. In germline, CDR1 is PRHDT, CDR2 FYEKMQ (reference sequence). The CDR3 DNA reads TGTGCCAGCCACTTCACAGGGAACAATGAGCAGTTCTTC. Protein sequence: CASHFTGNNEQFF.

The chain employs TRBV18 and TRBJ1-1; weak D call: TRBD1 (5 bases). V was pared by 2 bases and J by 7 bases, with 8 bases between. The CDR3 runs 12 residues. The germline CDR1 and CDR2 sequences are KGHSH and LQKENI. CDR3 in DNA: TGTGCCAGCTCACCAGGGGCCAATGAAGCTTTCTTT. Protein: CASSPGANEAFF.

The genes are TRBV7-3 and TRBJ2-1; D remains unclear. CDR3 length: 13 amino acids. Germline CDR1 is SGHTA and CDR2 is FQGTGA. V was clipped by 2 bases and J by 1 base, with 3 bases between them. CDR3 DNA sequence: TGTGCCAGCAGCTTACGGTCCTACAATGAGCAGTTCTTC. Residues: CASSLRSYNEQFF.

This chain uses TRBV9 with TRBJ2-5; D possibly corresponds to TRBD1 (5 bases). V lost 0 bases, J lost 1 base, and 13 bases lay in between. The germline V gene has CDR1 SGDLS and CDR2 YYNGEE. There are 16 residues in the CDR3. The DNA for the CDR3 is TGTGCCAGCAGCGTAGAAGGCAGGGATTCCCAAGAGACCCAGTACTTC. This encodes CASSVEGRDSQETQYF. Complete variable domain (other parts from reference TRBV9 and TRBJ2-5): DSGVTQTPKHLITATGQRVTLRCSPRSGDLSVYWYQQSLDQGLQFLIQYYNGEERAKGNILERFSAQQFPDLHSELNLSSLELGDSALYFCASSVEGRDSQETQYFGPGTRLLVL.

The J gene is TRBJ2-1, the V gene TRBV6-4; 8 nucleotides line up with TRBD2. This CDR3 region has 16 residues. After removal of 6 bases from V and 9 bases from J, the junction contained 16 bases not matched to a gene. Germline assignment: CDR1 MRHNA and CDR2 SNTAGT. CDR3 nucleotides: TGTGCCAGCAGCCCATCCGGGGGGGCCGGGGCCGCTGAGCAGTTCTTC. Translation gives CASSPSGGAGAAEQFF.